This T cell receptor beta chain originates from a study of patients and donors after allogeneic stem cell transplantation (dated by TCRdb to 2020 to 2022). Libraries came from RT-PCR. TCRdb lists the instrument as NextSeq 550. The raw public reads went through TCRdb reprocessing: fastp at Q25, MiXCR clone calling, in-frame beta chains kept. Duplicate CDR3 protein sequences are folded into a single record with the most common DNA and genes. Within this sample are about 40,000 distinct CDR3 sequences, with roughly 29% of them counted one time only. 72% of the sample comes from the top ten. As to this clonotype: Its antigen is still unknown. A single base separates this from a much larger clone, so it may be a read error.

From the cysteine through the phenylalanine, the CDR3 covers 15 amino acids. CDR3 DNA only is kept here, 45 bases in frame from base 1. Looking up the germline V gene yields CDR1 MGHRA and CDR2 YSYEKL. A distance of 15 bases separates the germline ends of V and J, which lose 2 bases and 10 bases respectively. This sequence originates from a human donor who was either an allogeneic HSCT recipient or a stem cell or donor lymphocyte infusion donor (not recorded which). It is not recorded whose cells these are; they may come from a transplant donor. The sample comprised blood, either unsorted or a sorted T cell fraction (not recorded which). The chain was built from TRBV4-1 and TRBJ1-6; no D gene can be assigned with confidence. The DNA is TGCGCCAGCAGCCAAAGGCAGGACCTAAGGTCACCCCTCCACTTT. Its translation is CASSQRQDLRSPLHF.